One and the same sample provided the 16 T cell receptor beta chains below, sequenced in a study of human T cells and chemical hapten exposure. Each CDR3 protein gets one entry after TCRdb re-called the RACE reads with MiXCR. The sample yields around 110,000 distinct CDR3 sequences, 9.5% to 15% seen once. The time point here: pre-sensitization, week 0. Documented treatment: therapeutic diphenylcyclopropenone sensitization with weekly scalp DPC. Sample: whole blood, taken in connection with sensitization to the hapten diphenylcyclopropenone (DPC). The source of these receptors is a woman aged 50 to 60 with alopecia areata. Some clones in this sample may be carry-over from other donors' samples.

This clonotype was seen at least ten times. The J gene is TRBJ1-6, the V gene TRBV18; no clear D gene. The CDR3 consists of 15 residues. The V end was cut by 3 bases, the J end by 9 bases, with 15 bases between. Germline CDR1 is KGHSH and CDR2 is LQKENI. The CDR3 bases are TGTGCCAGCTCACCCGACGTCCGGGGTGGTTCACCCCTCCACTTT. Its protein is CASSPDVRGGSPLHF.

This clonotype appeared many times. This chain links TRBV12-3 or TRBV12-4 with TRBJ2-5; D call uncertain. Deletions cut 1 base from V and 4 bases from J, with 4 bases between. The length of the CDR3 is 12 residues. CDR3 coding DNA: TGTGCCAGCAGTTTAGTATCAGAGACCCAGTACTTC. As protein: CASSLVSETQYF.

This clonotype was seen a handful of times. This chain connects TRBV7-2 to TRBJ2-1; D not resolved. CDR3 length: 12 residues. CDR1 and CDR2 (germline): SGHTA, FQGNSA. Trimming left V 5 bases short and J 2 bases short, with 4 bases between. The CDR3 loop is CASSGAYNEQFF. CDR3 DNA sequence: TGTGCCAGCAGCGGAGCCTACAATGAGCAGTTCTTC.

This clonotype occurred many times. This chain uses TRBV7-2 with TRBJ2-3; D not resolved. Between the trimmed V and J ends, which lost 3 bases and 1 base, there was a span of 5 bases. The V gene's germline CDR1 is SGHTA and CDR2 FQGNSA. The CDR3 sequence is 13 residues long. DNA for the CDR3: TGTGCCAGCAGCTTCCGTGGCACAGATACGCAGTATTTT. The encoded protein is CASSFRGTDTQYF.

Ten or more counts support this clonotype. The gene calls are TRBV27 and TRBJ1-1; D remains unclear. Looked up from germline, CDR1 is MNHEY and CDR2 is SMNVEV (reference sequence). The CDR3 is 13 residues long. The V end lost 3 bases, the J end lost 4 bases, and 9 bases lay between the germline ends. The CDR3 protein is CASSLRFSTEAFF. CDR3 sequence (DNA): TGTGCCAGCAGTTTGCGATTTAGCACTGAAGCTTTCTTT.

The genes are TRBV28 and TRBJ2-7; perhaps TRBD2 as D (6 bases). Trimming removed 11 bases from V and 4 bases from J, with 12 bases in between. CDR1 MDHEN and CDR2 SYDVKM come from the germline V gene. This CDR3 is 11 amino acids long. The CDR3: CACEGRYEQYF. The DNA for the CDR3 is TGTGCCTGCGAAGGGAGGTACGAGCAGTACTTC.

The chain couples TRBV18 to TRBJ1-5; no clear D. V was clipped by 2 bases and J by 1 base, with 15 bases between them. The germline V gene encodes CDR1 KGHSH and CDR2 LQKENI. The CDR3 length is 17 residues. The CDR3 region has the DNA TGTGCCAGCTCACCAGGGTCGGCAGGAGGAAGCAATCAGCCCCAGCATTTT. Residues: CASSPGSAGGSNQPQHF.

This clonotype was recorded a few times. The chain has TRBV28 and TRBJ1-2; D is unclear. CDR1 and CDR2 from the germline V gene are MDHEN and SYDVKM. This CDR3 is built from 12 residues. The V end was cut by 7 bases, the J end by 8 bases, with 14 bases between. The CDR3 region is CASKEDLRGYTF. CDR3 coding DNA: TGTGCCAGCAAGGAGGATCTGCGGGGCTACACCTTC.

This clonotype has a count of ten or more. The rearrangement links TRBV7-2 to TRBJ2-3; no clear D gene. Germline V gene sequence: CDR1 SGHTA, CDR2 FQGNSA. This CDR3 is 12 amino acids long. The ends were cut back, 2 bases at V and 0 bases at J, with 0 bases in the middle. The CDR3, as DNA: TGTGCCAGCAGCTTAAGCACAGATACGCAGTATTTT. Amino acid sequence: CASSLSTDTQYF.

In its sample, this clonotype was seen a few times. The CDR3 region is CASSLVRGAGGSYNEQFF. The DNA for the CDR3 is TGTGCCAGCAGCTTAGTGAGGGGTGCGGGAGGGTCCTACAATGAGCAGTTCTTC. The gene calls are TRBV7-8 and TRBJ2-1; TRBD2 agrees at 9 bases. The CDR3 is 18 residues long. The J segment lost 1 base and the V segment lost 1 base, leaving 8 bases of the junction unmatched. Germline assignment: CDR1 SGHVS and CDR2 FQNEAQ.

There are many counts of this clonotype. The chain recombines TRBV18 with TRBJ2-5; no definite D call. V was cut by 2 bases and J by 5 bases, with 6 bases left in between. CDR3 length equals 12 residues. CDR1 is KGHSH and CDR2 is LQKENI in the germline V gene. This chain's CDR3 is CASSPGSETQYF. As DNA, the CDR3 is TGTGCCAGCTCACCAGGTTCCGAGACCCAGTACTTC.

The V call is TRBV11-2, the J call TRBJ2-3; TRBD2 matches 7 bases. Trimming at V came to 6 bases and at J to 0 bases, leaving 12 bases not matched to a gene. The length of the CDR3 is 17 residues. Germline CDR1 and CDR2: SGHAT and FQNNGV. The CDR3 DNA reads as TGTGCCAGCAGTCGATACCCCGCTAGCGGAAGCACAGATACGCAGTATTTT. Translating it yields CASSRYPASGSTDTQYF.

The rearrangement uses TRBV11-2 and TRBJ2-5; unclear D gene. Germline V gives CDR1 SGHAT, CDR2 FQNNGV. The CDR3 covers 11 residues. V lost 6 bases and J lost 4, with 6 bases in between. The DNA for the CDR3 is TGTGCCAGCAGACAGACAGAGACCCAGTACTTC. Translated, it gives CASRQTETQYF.

J is TRBJ2-3 and V is TRBV3-1; 10 nucleotides align to TRBD2. V was pared by 1 base and J by 10 bases, with 5 bases of the junction left unmatched. Germline V gives CDR1 LGHDT, CDR2 YNNKEL (reference sequence). CDR3 length: 14 amino acids. The CDR3 region is CASSQVLAGASQYF. Written as DNA, the CDR3 is TGTGCCAGCAGCCAAGTGCTAGCGGGGGCCTCGCAGTATTTT.

This clonotype was seen only a few times. The chain has TRBV28 and TRBJ2-7, with D maybe TRBD1 (5 bases). This CDR3 is 15 amino acids long. The V end lost 3 bases, the J end lost 2 bases, and 14 bases lay between the germline ends. Looked up from germline, CDR1 is MDHEN and CDR2 is SYDVKM. The chain's CDR3 is CASSFTGRAAYEQYF. CDR3 DNA sequence: TGTGCCAGCAGTTTTACGGGCAGGGCCGCCTACGAGCAGTACTTC.

The rearrangement uses TRBV5-6 and TRBJ2-2; D is unresolved. The CDR3 length is 14 residues. Trimming left V 0 bases short and J 4 bases short, with 7 bases between. Germline CDR1 and CDR2: SGHDT and YYEEEE. The CDR3 region has the DNA TGTGCCAGCAGCTTGGGAGTCCCCACCGGGGAGCTGTTTTTT. Protein sequence: CASSLGVPTGELFF.